A single T cell receptor (beta chain) is shown here with its context. Its antigen specificity is not known. CDR1 LNHDA and CDR2 SQIVND are derived from the germline V gene (reference sequence). There are 14 amino acids in the CDR3, from cysteine to phenylalanine inclusive. Only the CDR3 DNA stays, 42 bases, in frame from base 1. V loses 5 bases of germline sequence and J loses 7 bases, and the interval between the two ends is 14 bases. This sample is drawn from a study of cytomegalovirus exposure and HLA in healthy donors (dated by TCRdb to the late 2010s). For the wider study: According to an earlier analysis of 550 to 700 of the donors, 150 million to 200 million T cells yielded 117 million unique TCR beta sequences and about 300 Gb of sequence data. Class I and class II HLA loci were covered by the typing at four-digit resolution. Every repertoire in the discovery cohort had been generated on one and the same sequencing platform. The study combined high-throughput TCR immunosequencing, statistical association of individual TCRs with disease status, and machine learning to predict cytomegalovirus infection status. The later analysis used no new phenotypic data to find candidate immune exposures, relying instead on TCR beta sequences and their occurrence across donors. Of the approximately 400 genotyped donors, roughly 85% fell in the genetic ancestry cluster associated with self-reported Caucasian donors. Typing coverage differed by locus: A, B, C, DRB1 and DQB1 were typed in about 629-640 donors, DQA1 in 500 to 550, DPA1 in 600 to 610, and DPB1 in approximately 450. Donor age, sex, ethnicity and CMV serostatus were compiled alongside the repertoire data. The aim of the study was to test whether cataloging public T cell receptors could identify signatures of past pathogen exposure. A later genetic analysis used genome-wide SNP genotypes for about 60% of the roughly 670 donors, treating that subset as a discovery cohort. On average, roughly 250,000 unique TCR beta nucleotide sequences were sequenced per donor among 350 to 400 genotyped donors of the cohort, with roughly 18% of those sequences being non-productive. In addition to the first cohort of hundreds of subjects, a separate validation cohort of approximately 130 different subjects was used. The study profiled the T cell repertoires of hundreds of subjects by immunosequencing and related them to cytomegalovirus serostatus. A later analysis re-analyzed previously published TCR beta repertoires from 660 or so donors and added high-resolution HLA genotyping to study TCR occurrence patterns. About five DR-DQ haplotypes were treated as single units for association and clustering because of strong linkage in the cohort. An earlier analysis of 450 to 750 of the donors used high-throughput TCR beta sequencing to judge whether each TCR beta V gene segment behaved as functional or pseudogenic. Around 330 gigabases of sequencing data and 75 million to 85 million unique TCR sequences made up an early release that covered several hundred HLA-typed donors.

The receptor library was made with the immunoSEQ multiplex PCR assay. For the multiplex PCR, a mixture combining 60 forward primers for TCR Vbeta segments and 13 reverse primers for TCR Jbeta segments was used. The CDR3 region of rearranged TCR beta genes was amplified from genomic DNA with a multiplex PCR assay. The amplified TCR beta libraries were sequenced on the Illumina HiSeq System as 87-base-pair reads. Under the source paper's analysis protocol: Across the 670 or so repertoires, a later analysis counted 60 million to 90 million unique TCR beta chains, roughly 11 million of which were shared by at least two donors. A nearest-neighbor algorithm error-corrected the raw reads and collapsed the reads into unique sequences, merging closely related sequences to remove PCR and sequencing errors. To assign V, D and J gene segments, CDR3 sequences were aligned to IMGT reference sequences. Each retained sequence needed at least a six-nucleotide match to both a V gene segment and a J gene segment. Rearrangements were called productive when the CDR3 lacked stop codons and stayed in frame with V and J; all others were non-productive. CDR3 was defined by IMGT convention, running from the second conserved V-encoded cysteine to the conserved J-encoded phenylalanine. The earlier analysis of about 590 of the donors excluded sequences that lacked an unambiguous match to a single V gene segment. In an earlier analysis of 587 of the donors, a V segment was called functional when productive rearrangements were above 56.7%, and segregating when the standard deviation between donors exceeded 5%. A statistical classification framework was developed to diagnose cytomegalovirus status using the catalog of TCR beta chain sequences. In a later analysis, V and J genes were assigned by comparing TCR nucleotide sequences against IMGT/GENE-DB human TR gene sequences. Using the TCRdist pipeline, a later analysis assigned CDR3 sequences along with most-parsimonious VDJ recombination scenarios. In a later analysis, every TCR beta chain was defined by the combination of its CDR3 amino acid sequence and its V-gene family, and reads without a unique V-gene family were dropped. A later analysis removed over 500 highly shared, low-generation-probability nucleotide sequences to deal with suspected cross-contamination and a sequencing artifact. For each public chain, a later analysis derived a clonal expansion index from normalized ranks of inferred template counts within each repertoire. A later analysis computed generation probabilities with a VDJ recombination model fitted to out-of-frame rearrangements, and checked the results against IGoR. In a later analysis, TCR-TCR, TCR-HLA and TCR-CMV co-occurrence was scored with hypergeometric tests, and a repertoire-size bias correction was applied to TCR pairs. False discovery rates were estimated in a later analysis by permuting HLA or CMV assignments 20 times. In a later analysis, co-occurring TCRs were grouped using DBSCAN, and TCRdist sequence similarity was added for clustering within HLA-allele-positive subsets. For co-occurrence clustering, repertoires with fewer than 30,000 or more than 120,000 public chains were excluded, along with about five repertoires with anomalous nucleotide sharing. TCRdb stores this immuneACCESS table with in-frame sequences only. Part of the clones is absent; in the studies checked, under half of the shortfall reflects unresolved V genes, and no reason is known for the rest. The V and J calls and the clone size are those of that table, but D and trimming were determined from the DNA. This sample's records show over 100,000 clones. The ten top clones hold roughly 1.7% of the sample.

Results and caveats for the whole study, not just this receptor: In a later analysis, HLA-associated TCR beta chains showed more clonal expansion and lower generation probabilities than non-associated chains that were equally common. In a later analysis, the rate of TCR association differed among HLA loci, with DRB1 alleles having the most associated TCRs and HLA-C alleles having the fewest. Broadly in line with IMGT annotations, most TCR beta V segments showed up in productive rearrangements about 87% or about 30% of the time in an earlier analysis of 450 to 750 of the donors. A further reported finding was that TCR beta sequences accurately predicted the HLA-A and HLA-B alleles for most subjects in the first cohort. Only TCR beta chains were sequenced in this cohort, and the absence of alpha or paired-chain data limited detectable features. A few of the identified cytomegalovirus-associated TCR beta chains were confirmed in vitro to be specific for cytomegalovirus antigens. Linkage disequilibrium might explain the correlated functional status among segregating V segments, but an unknown experimental factor could not be excluded. Specific HLA alleles were associated with 15,000 to 20,000 TCR beta sequences at a false discovery rate of 0.05 in a later analysis. A later analysis reported that several top co-occurrence clusters appeared linked to parvovirus B19, influenza, CMV and Epstein-Barr virus. The sequencing pipeline was judged likely to have produced a cluster of highly shared sequence variants as a technical artifact. The study listed 150 to 200 TCR beta chains as associated with cytomegalovirus. Assigning TCR associations to individual alleles was difficult when HLA alleles, especially DR and DQ, strongly co-occurred. An association between a missense DCLRE1C variant and V-gene and J-gene trimming of TCR beta chains was found in a later genetic analysis and replicated in an independent cohort. The authors suggested that the approach could potentially be extended to other disease states and immunological phenotypes. The presence/absence analyses assumed that sequencing depth was roughly uniform across donors, and that assumption may not be true. The 87-base-pair reads could not distinguish some IMGT-functional V segments, including TRBV6-2 and TRBV6-3, so those segments were excluded. For the cohort, immune exposure information was limited to CMV serostatus. A later analysis found that most CMV-associated TCR beta chains appeared HLA-restricted, with HLA associations seemingly driven largely by CMV exposure. Because counts were too low, about 15 rarely observed V segments, including chromosome 9 orphons, were left out of the earlier analysis of 587 of the donors. In both the original and validation cohorts, the classifier was reported to diagnose cytomegalovirus status with high specificity and sensitivity. Because some donors lacked HLA typing at each locus, the association tests relied only on the typed subset. In a later genetic analysis, fewer N-insertions in productive TCRs were reported among donors in an Asian-associated ancestry cluster than the approximately 710-donor mean. While some public TCRs were present in many individuals, most TCR sequences turned up only very rarely across donors.

In total, 630 or so healthy bone marrow donors made up the cohort. All cohort members were sampled while nominally healthy, although unrecorded immune exposures were likely present. The donor tested CMV seronegative and was one of the 352 seronegative cohort members. Each donor provided a peripheral blood sample, and peripheral blood mononuclear cells were used for TCR beta sequencing. Genomic DNA was extracted from the blood cell samples with the Qiagen DNeasy Blood Extraction Kit. This chain joins TRBV19 to TRBJ2-2; too little of a D gene remains to name it. Sequencing was done on a sample of PBMCs. This receptor was obtained from a man between 18 and 35 years old in good health and CMV-seronegative. The CDR3 in this case is CASSSLGGDGELFF. The nucleotide sequence is given as TGTGCCAGTAGTTCACTTGGCGGTGACGGGGAGCTGTTTTTT. This CDR3, with the reference TRBV19 and TRBJ2-2 proteins standing in past its ends, gives the full variable domain DGGITQSPKYLFRKEGQNVTLSCEQNLNHDAMYWYRQDPGQGLRLIYYSQIVNDFQKGDIAEGYSVSREKKESFPLTVTSAQKNPTAFYLCASSSLGGDGELFFGEGSRLTVL.